The text below deals with one TCR beta chain. The table came from immunoSEQ multiplex PCR; TCRdb's copy has only in-frame clones and leaves some out. The table has around 1.5 million clones, around 98% seen once. The data are from a study of shared clonotypes between healthy human individuals. Trimming cost V 6 bases and J 7 bases; bases outside gene matches: 8. The CDR3 totals 14 residues. Germline CDR1 and CDR2: MNHEY and SMNVEV (reference sequence). The specimen was naive CD4+ T cells sorted from blood. The sample's subset: CD45RA+ positively selected. The rearrangement joins TRBV27 to TRBJ1-2, with TRBD1 identical over 10 bases. The source of this sequence is a man aged 25 to 40 in good health. The CDR3 DNA sequence: TGTGCCAGCAGCCAAAGACAGGGGGCTCGTGGCTACACCTTC. It is translated as CASSQRQGARGYTF.